Presented here are 20 T cell receptor beta chains from one specimen sequenced in a study of cytomegalovirus exposure and HLA in healthy donors. Primers included in the PCR were 60 Vbeta and 13 Jbeta primers. Here immunoSEQ multiplex PCR was the method, and the copy in TCRdb shows in-frame clones only, minus some. The table records over 120,000 clones, about 80% of them present only once. Material for sequencing was PBMCs. The receptors originated from a man in his thirties or forties in good health and CMV-seropositive.

The CDR3, as DNA: TGCGCCAGCAGCTTGACTAGCGGGGGCCAAGACTTGAACACCGGGGAGCTGTTTTTT. Protein product: CASSLTSGGQDLNTGELFF. The gene calls are TRBV5-1 and TRBJ2-2; TRBD2 agrees at 11 bases. The CDR3 is 19 amino acids. The junction had 9 bases not matched to a gene; V was cut back by 1 base and J by 1 base. CDR1 SGHRS and CDR2 YFSETQ come from the germline V gene.

The chain couples TRBV18 to TRBJ1-1; D might be TRBD1 (5 bases). Germline lookup yields CDR1 KGHSH and CDR2 LQKENI. The CDR3 runs 14 residues. The V end was cut by 3 bases, the J end by 2 bases, with 10 bases between. The CDR3 DNA reads as TGTGCCAGCTCACCGACAAGGGGAAACACTGAAGCTTTCTTT. Translating gives CASSPTRGNTEAFF. Based on the CDR3 plus reference TRBV18 and TRBJ1-1, the full variable domain is NAGVMQNPRHLVRRRGQEARLRCSPMKGHSHVYWYRQLPEEGLKFMVYLQKENIIDESGMPKERFSAEFPKEGPSILRIQQVVRGDSAAYFCASSPTRGNTEAFFGQGTRLTVV.

The chain links TRBV18 to TRBJ1-4; 8 bases align to TRBD1. The CDR3 is 15 amino acids. With V trimmed by 0 bases and J by 5 bases, 2 bases remained unmatched. Germline V gene lookup returns CDR1 KGHSH and CDR2 LQKENI. The CDR3 nucleotides read TGTGCCAGCTCACCACCGGGACAGGAGAATGAAAAACTGTTTTTT. It codes for CASSPPGQENEKLFF.

The chain joins TRBV19 to TRBJ2-7, with D tentatively TRBD2 (5 bases). V was pared by 7 bases and J by 3 bases, with 16 bases between. Germline CDR1 is LNHDA and CDR2 is SQIVND (reference sequence). The CDR3 is made up of 14 amino acids. CDR3 DNA: TGTGCCAGTACCGATCCCGGGGAAGGCTACGAGCAGTACTTC. This sequence encodes CASTDPGEGYEQYF.

This clone was seen a single time. A read error may account for a junction end that differs from germline. As DNA, the CDR3 is TGTGCCAGCAACTTGAGACAGGGGGCGGTCACCGGGGAGCTGTTTTTT. Translating it yields CASNLRQGAVTGELFF. V and J are TRBV5-5 and TRBJ2-2; TRBD1 agrees at 10 bases. The CDR3 contains 16 residues. Germline values: CDR1 SGHKS, CDR2 YYEKEE (reference sequence).

As for this clone: A read error may produce the germline difference seen at one junction end. This chain links TRBV4-1 with TRBJ2-3, with D perhaps matching TRBD1 (6 bases). Per germline, CDR1 MGHRA and CDR2 YSYEKL. This CDR3 is 15 amino acids long. The CDR3 DNA reads as TGTGCCAGCAGCCAAGATTGGACAGATACAGATACGCAGTATTTT. This codes for CASSQDWTDTDTQYF.

This chain joins TRBV29-1 and TRBJ2-1; 8 bases line up with TRBD2. Trimming at V came to 6 bases and at J to 1 base, leaving 8 bases not matched to a gene. This CDR3 spans 15 amino acids. CDR1 is SQVTM, CDR2 ANQGSEA, per germline. This CDR3 reads CSVDSGSSSYNEQFF. The CDR3 DNA reads TGCAGCGTCGACAGCGGGAGTTCGTCCTACAATGAGCAGTTCTTC.

This clone was detected only once. The J gene is TRBJ2-7, the V gene TRBV7-2, with D possibly TRBD2 on 6 matching bases. Trimming pared 4 bases from V and 0 bases from J, leaving 10 bases between. Germline-derived CDR1 and CDR2 are SGHTA and FQGNSA. This CDR3 comprises 14 residues. Here the CDR3 DNA reads TGTGCCAGCAGCTATGGGGGGAGCTCCTACGAGCAGTACTTC. Its translation is CASSYGGSSYEQYF.

In this sample, this clone turned up once. The chain carries TRBV5-1 and TRBJ2-1; 11 positions agree with TRBD2. This CDR3 comprises 16 residues. Germline values: CDR1 SGHRS, CDR2 YFSETQ. J gave up 5 bases and V 0 bases, and 4 bases lay outside the gene matches. CDR3 in DNA: TGCGCCAGCAGCTTGGATACTAGCGGGGGACACAATGAGCAGTTCTTC. Its translation is CASSLDTSGGHNEQFF.

The V call is TRBV15, the J call TRBJ2-2; D ambiguous. This CDR3 spans 12 amino acids. Trimming removed 2 bases from V and 5 bases from J, with 3 bases in between. Germline CDR1 and CDR2: LNHNV and YYDKDF (reference sequence). CDR3 bases: TGTGCCACCAGCAGATCAACCGGGGAGCTGTTTTTT. Translating it yields CATSRSTGELFF.

The V and J genes are TRBV5-6 and TRBJ2-3; D not certain. CDR1 and CDR2 (germline): SGHDT, YYEEEE. Deletions cut 4 bases from V and 2 bases from J, with 17 bases between. The length of the CDR3 is 16 residues. CDR3 sequence reads: CASSPDRVILTDTQYF. The CDR3 coding sequence is TGTGCCAGCAGCCCTGATCGGGTCATCCTCACAGATACGCAGTATTTT.

The V and J genes are TRBV4-1 and TRBJ2-7, with 10 bases aligning to TRBD2. Losses at the gene ends were 5 bases for V and 7 bases for J; bases not matched to a gene: 11. The CDR3 consists of 15 residues. Germline CDR1 and CDR2: MGHRA and YSYEKL. The DNA for the CDR3 is TGCGCCAGCAGCGTCAGACTAGCGGGTATTGGGGAGCAGTACTTC. This encodes CASSVRLAGIGEQYF.

CDR3 residues: CASKQASGQPQHF. The CDR3 DNA reads as TGTGCCAGCAAGCAGGCATCAGGTCAGCCCCAGCATTTT. This sequence joins TRBV28 and TRBJ1-5, with D uncertain. Trimming took off 7 bases at V and 6 bases at J, with 13 bases between the two ends. The CDR3 is made up of 13 amino acids. Germline V gene lookup returns CDR1 MDHEN and CDR2 SYDVKM.

The chain joins TRBV6-6 to TRBJ1-2; TRBD1 matches at 8 bases. Germline CDR1 reads MNHNY; CDR2 reads SVGAGI (reference sequence). This CDR3 has 13 amino acids. Unmatched junction bases numbered 1, after V lost 5 bases and J lost 2 bases. Here the CDR3 DNA reads TGTGCCAGCAGTCACAGGGGGAACTATGGCTACACCTTC. Translated, it gives CASSHRGNYGYTF.

This rearrangement joins TRBV28 to TRBJ2-1; D possibly corresponds to TRBD1 (5 bases). The CDR3 consists of 15 residues. V lost 3 bases and J 2 bases, leaving 11 bases between the germline ends. Germline V gene sequence: CDR1 MDHEN, CDR2 SYDVKM. CDR3 in amino acids: CASSFEGAAYNEQFF. The CDR3, as DNA: TGTGCCAGCAGTTTTGAAGGGGCCGCCTACAATGAGCAGTTCTTC.

This clone was picked up a small number of times. V and J are TRBV7-8 and TRBJ1-4; 7 bases match TRBD1. The V and J ends lost 3 bases and 6 bases, in that order; junction bases with no gene match: 1. Germline V gene lookup returns CDR1 SGHVS and CDR2 FQNEAQ. The CDR3 is 13 residues long. CDR3 residues: CASSLTGYEKLFF. CDR3 sequence (DNA): TGTGCCAGCAGCTTGACAGGGTATGAAAAACTGTTTTTT.

The rearrangement joins TRBV18 to TRBJ2-7, with 10 nucleotides matching TRBD2. There are 19 residues in the CDR3. The V gene end was trimmed by 2 bases and the J gene end by 7 bases; junction bases not matched to a gene: 20. Germline V lookup: CDR1 KGHSH, CDR2 LQKENI. Here the CDR3 reads CASSPRASGGLGSGREQYF. The DNA for the CDR3 is TGTGCCAGCTCACCAAGGGCTAGCGGGGGCCTGGGGTCTGGTAGGGAGCAGTACTTC.

The chain has TRBV19 and TRBJ1-4; maybe TRBD1 (6 bases). There are 12 residues in the CDR3. The germline V and J ends were trimmed by 7 bases and 11 bases, with 14 bases remaining between them. The germline V gene encodes CDR1 LNHDA and CDR2 SQIVND (reference sequence). The DNA of the CDR3 is TGTGCCAGTAAGGGGGGGCGCGAGAAACTGTTTTTT. Translating gives CASKGGREKLFF. Drawing the rest from reference TRBV19 and TRBJ1-4, the complete variable domain is DGGITQSPKYLFRKEGQNVTLSCEQNLNHDAMYWYRQDPGQGLRLIYYSQIVNDFQKGDIAEGYSVSREKKESFPLTVTSAQKNPTAFYLCASKGGREKLFFGSGTQLSVL.

This clone showed up just a few times. This sequence joins TRBV28 and TRBJ1-2; 12 bases are a match to TRBD1. Per the germline V gene, CDR1 is MDHEN and CDR2 is SYDVKM. The CDR3 length is 16 residues. The J segment lost 5 bases and the V segment lost 7 bases, leaving 11 bases of the junction unmatched. The CDR3, as DNA: TGTGCCAGCAAGGGACAGGGGGCTAAGGATGGGTATGGCTACACCTTC. Translation: CASKGQGAKDGYGYTF.

This chain connects TRBV5-1 to TRBJ2-1; TRBD2 matches at 9 bases. CDR3 length: 15 residues. The trim removed 1 base at V and 2 bases at J, leaving 1 base unmatched. In germline, CDR1 is SGHRS, CDR2 YFSETQ. The CDR3 region is CASSLLAGTYNEQFF. As DNA, the CDR3 is TGCGCCAGCAGCTTGCTAGCGGGGACCTACAATGAGCAGTTCTTC.